This T cell receptor (beta chain) originates from a study of blood T cell repertoires in COVID-19. Whole-study context: The United States, Italy and Spain supplied acute and convalescent COVID-19 samples. Sources were T cells, B-cell-depleted T cells, or PBMCs; the material itself was cDNA or gDNA.

Germline CDR1 reads MNHEY; CDR2 reads SVGEGT. The J segment lost 1 base and the V segment lost 0 bases, leaving 9 bases of the junction unmatched. CDR3 length equals 20 residues. Authors' analysis steps: Cell counts per sample came from amplifying reference gene primers. Produced via immunoSEQ multiplex PCR; TCRdb's table is partial and in-frame only. That table gives V, J and clone size, and the DNA gave D and trimming. The table has about 120,000 clones, 80% seen once. This chain connects TRBV6-2 or TRBV6-3 to TRBJ2-3; TRBD2 aligns across 14 bases. The sequenced material came from peripheral blood. The receptor comes from a human donor in a cohort sampled during active COVID-19. The CDR3 region has the DNA TGTGCCAGCAGTTACTCGTACGCCGGGACTAGCGGGAGAGGCACAGATACGCAGTATTTT. The encoded protein is CASSYSYAGTSGRGTDTQYF.